This T cell receptor beta chain is from a study of T cell responses to AZD1222 COVID-19 vaccine. V was trimmed by 8 bases and J by 2 bases, leaving 22 bases between them. This CDR3 has 16 residues. Germline V lookup: CDR1 MDHEN, CDR2 SYDVKM. Method: immunoSEQ multiplex PCR; TCRdb's copy keeps in-frame clones and lacks some. Of about 120,000 clones listed, 80% to 90% are singletons. The receptor comes from an adult in good health. Sequenced here: peripheral blood, sampled on day 0 of AZD1222 vaccination. The chain is built from TRBV28 and TRBJ2-7; possibly TRBD1 for D (6 bases). The CDR3 region is CASRRQSGTPPYEQYF. The CDR3 DNA reads TGTGCCAGCCGTCGTCAATCCGGGACACCTCCCTACGAGCAGTACTTC.